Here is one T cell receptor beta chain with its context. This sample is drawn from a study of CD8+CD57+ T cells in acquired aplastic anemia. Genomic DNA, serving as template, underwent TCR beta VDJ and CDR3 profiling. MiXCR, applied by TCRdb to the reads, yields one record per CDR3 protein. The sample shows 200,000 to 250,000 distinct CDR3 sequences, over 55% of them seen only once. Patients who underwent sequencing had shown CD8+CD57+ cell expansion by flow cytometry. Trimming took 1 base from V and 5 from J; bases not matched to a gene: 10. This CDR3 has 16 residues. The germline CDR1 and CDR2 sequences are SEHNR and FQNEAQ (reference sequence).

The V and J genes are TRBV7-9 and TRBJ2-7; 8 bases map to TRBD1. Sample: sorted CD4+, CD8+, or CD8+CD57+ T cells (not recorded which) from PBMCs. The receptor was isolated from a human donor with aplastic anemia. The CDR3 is CASSLGGTGRFHEQYF. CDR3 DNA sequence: TGTGCCAGCAGCTTAGGCGGGACAGGCCGATTTCACGAGCAGTACTTC.